These 9 T cell receptor beta chains originate from one sample sequenced in a study of T cells in Graves' hyperthyroidism and ophthalmopathy. Amplification of TCR beta CDR3 regions was performed using RNA transcripts as template. The study used the HTBI primer set for a first-round RT-PCR of the TCR CDR3. TCRdb re-called the multiplex PCR reads with MiXCR, one entry per CDR3 protein. Of about 380,000 distinct CDR3 sequences listed, about 13% are singletons. Source material: blood. All receptors derive from a man aged 25 to 40 with Graves' hyperthyroidism that later progressed to Graves' ophthalmopathy.

There are many counts of this clonotype. The V and J genes are TRBV28 and TRBJ2-7; D is ambiguous. Germline assignment: CDR1 MDHEN and CDR2 SYDVKM. This CDR3 is 14 amino acids long. V lost 7 bases and J 2 bases, leaving 15 bases between the germline ends. CDR3 residues: CASTLTSGPYEQYF. CDR3 coding DNA: TGTGCCAGCACCCTAACTTCTGGTCCCTACGAGCAGTACTTC.

This clonotype was seen at least ten times. The chain combines TRBV20-1 with TRBJ2-5; TRBD2 matches 10 bases. With V trimmed by 0 bases and J by 4 bases, 5 bases remained unmatched. Germline V gene lookup returns CDR1 DFQATT and CDR2 SNEGSKA (reference sequence). This CDR3 is built from 15 residues. As DNA, the CDR3 is TGCAGTGCTAGAGATCCCCCTAGCGGGGGAGAGACCCAGTACTTC. Amino acid sequence: CSARDPPSGGETQYF.

The chain couples TRBV27 to TRBJ2-5, with D maybe TRBD2 (7 bases). The V and J ends lost 6 bases and 7 bases respectively, with 21 bases between them. The CDR3 is 15 amino acids. CDR1 is MNHEY and CDR2 is SMNVEV in the germline V gene (reference sequence). CDR3 DNA sequence: TGTGCCAGCAGCCAAGGGGGGGCTCTAGCTTCGACCCAGTACTTC. Translation gives CASSQGGALASTQYF.

This clonotype was seen a handful of times. The genes are TRBV10-3 and TRBJ1-2, with 10 positions matching TRBD1. The CDR3 runs to 15 residues. CDR1 ENHRY and CDR2 SYGVKD come from the germline V gene. V was clipped by 10 bases and J by 3 bases; unmatched bases: 11. The DNA of the CDR3 is TGTGCCACCTCCGGGACAGGGGAGTCGTACTATGGCTACACCTTC. Its protein product is CATSGTGESYYGYTF.

This chain joins TRBV4-1 and TRBJ2-2; 7 bases are shared with TRBD1. The trim removed 7 bases at V and 8 bases at J, leaving 13 bases unmatched. CDR3 length: 15 amino acids. Germline V gene data show CDR1 as MGHRA and CDR2 as YSYEKL. CDR3 loop: CASNPGGYTTGELFF. The CDR3 bases are TGCGCCAGCAACCCAGGGGGATATACAACGGGGGAGCTGTTTTTT.

This clonotype was detected many times. CDR3 sequence reads: CASSSDSYSGNTIYF. The CDR3 DNA reads as TGTGCCAGCAGTTCAGACAGCTACTCTGGAAACACCATATATTTT. The V call is TRBV12-3 or TRBV12-4, the J call TRBJ1-3, with D possibly being TRBD1 (5 bases). Trimming stripped 4 bases from V and 0 bases from J, with 10 bases between. This CDR3 is built from 15 residues.

V usage is TRBV7-2 and J usage is TRBJ2-2; possibly TRBD1 for D (5 bases). V was trimmed by 5 bases and J by 2 bases, leaving 15 bases between them. The CDR3 covers 16 residues. Germline loops: CDR1 SGHTA, CDR2 FQGNSA. CDR3 in DNA: TGTGCCAGCAGCGGCAGGGTGTGGCTTAACACCGGGGAGCTGTTTTTT. Its translation: CASSGRVWLNTGELFF.

This clonotype was observed at least ten times. The chain recombines TRBV28 with TRBJ1-1; D gene ambiguous. The V gene's germline CDR1 is MDHEN and CDR2 SYDVKM. This CDR3 has 15 amino acids. Trimming removed 3 bases at V and 5 bases at J, with 16 bases between. The CDR3 spells CASSFDWGTRTEAFF. DNA of the CDR3: TGTGCCAGCAGTTTTGACTGGGGAACGAGAACTGAAGCTTTCTTT.

The chain links TRBV4-1 to TRBJ2-7, with TRBD1 identical over 8 bases. V shed 4 bases, J shed 5 bases, and the junction held 4 bases outside the gene matches. Germline V lookup: CDR1 MGHRA, CDR2 YSYEKL. The CDR3 runs 13 residues. CDR3 residues: CASSLRGLNEQYF. In nucleotides, the CDR3 is TGCGCCAGCAGCCTCAGGGGGCTTAACGAGCAGTACTTC.